The sequence of this T cell receptor (beta chain) was determined in a study of beta chain features in type 1 diabetes. Investigators reverse transcribed all isolated RNA, so they sequenced expressed TCRB transcripts. TCRdb keeps only in-frame clones here, not all; method: immunoSEQ multiplex PCR. Among more than 55,000 clones, roughly half were seen once, and the ten largest hold around 2.7%. Between the trimmed V and J ends, which lost 3 bases and 9 bases, there was a span of 15 bases. Germline loops: CDR1 ENHRY, CDR2 SYGVKD. This CDR3 has 14 residues. Findings of the study overall: All four CD4+ subsets from Type 1 diabetes patients carried moderately but significantly shorter TCRB CDR3s.

As for this clone: Its antigen is not identified.

The V call is TRBV10-3, the J call TRBJ1-5; D is unclear. The sequence was collected from a woman aged 40-49 years with type 1 diabetes. The sample was Tregs from blood. CDR3 amino acids: CAISEGPTEGPQHF. The CDR3 DNA is TGTGCCATCAGTGAAGGACCCACAGAGGGGCCCCAGCATTTT.